The sample holds a few counts of the clone carrying this TCR beta chain. Its matching antigen is unknown. These data originate in a study of T cells after yellow fever vaccination. Study overall: Preparation used SMART-Seq v4 Ultra Low Input for the low-cell-number fractions.

Study-level findings and limits: The appearance of a small share of clonotypes in both CD4 and CD8 compartments was observed. The booster saw the reappearance of most primary-vaccination clones (about 95% CD4, 80% to 90% CD8).

The CDR3 covers 16 residues. Losses at the gene ends were 1 base for V and 0 bases for J; bases not matched to a gene: 5. Germline CDR1 is MGHRA and CDR2 is YSYEKL. TCRdb used MiXCR to reprocess the 5' RACE reads, holding one entry per CDR3 protein. The table records approximately 300,000 distinct CDR3 sequences, roughly 10% of them present only once. The chain combines TRBV4-1 with TRBJ1-1; 7 bases are a match to TRBD1. This receptor was obtained from a man aged 18 to 29 who received the YFV17D yellow fever vaccine. The source was CD4+ T cells sorted from PBMCs, collected 45 days after the yellow fever booster vaccination. The CDR3 is CASSQGPGQMNTEAFF. DNA of the CDR3: TGCGCCAGCAGCCAAGGACCGGGACAGATGAACACTGAAGCTTTCTTT.